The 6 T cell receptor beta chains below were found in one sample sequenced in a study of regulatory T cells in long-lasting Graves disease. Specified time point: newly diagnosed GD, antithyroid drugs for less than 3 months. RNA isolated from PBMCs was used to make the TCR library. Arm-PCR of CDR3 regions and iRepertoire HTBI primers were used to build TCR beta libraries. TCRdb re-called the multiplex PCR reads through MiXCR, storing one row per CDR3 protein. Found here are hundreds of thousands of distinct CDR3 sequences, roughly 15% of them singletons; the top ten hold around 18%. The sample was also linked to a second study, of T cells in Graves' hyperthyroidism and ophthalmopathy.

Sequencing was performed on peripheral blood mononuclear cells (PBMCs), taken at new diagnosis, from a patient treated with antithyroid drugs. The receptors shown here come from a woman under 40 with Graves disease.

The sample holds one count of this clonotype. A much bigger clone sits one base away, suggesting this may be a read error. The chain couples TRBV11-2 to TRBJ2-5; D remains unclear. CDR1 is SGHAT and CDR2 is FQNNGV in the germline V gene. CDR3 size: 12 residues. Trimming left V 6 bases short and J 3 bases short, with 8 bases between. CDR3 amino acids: CASRFDKETQYF. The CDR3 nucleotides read TGTGCCAGCAGGTTTGACAAAGAGACCCAGTACTTC.

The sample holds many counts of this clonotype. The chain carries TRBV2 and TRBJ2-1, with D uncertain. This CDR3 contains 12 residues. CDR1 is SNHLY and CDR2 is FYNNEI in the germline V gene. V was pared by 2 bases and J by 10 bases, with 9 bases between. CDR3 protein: CASSETDEEQFF. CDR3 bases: TGTGCCAGCAGTGAAACGGACGAGGAGCAGTTCTTC.

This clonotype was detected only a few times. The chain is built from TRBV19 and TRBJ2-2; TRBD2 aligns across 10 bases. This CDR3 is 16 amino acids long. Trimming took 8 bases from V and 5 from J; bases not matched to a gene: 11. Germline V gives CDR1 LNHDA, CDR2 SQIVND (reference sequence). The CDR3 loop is CASGSASGSGTGELFF. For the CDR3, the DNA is TGTGCCAGTGGATCTGCTAGCGGGAGTGGTACCGGGGAGCTGTTTTTT.

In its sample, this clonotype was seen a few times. The CDR3 loop reads CASRYLQNTGELFF. CDR3 nucleotides: TGTGCCAGCAGGTACCTCCAGAACACCGGGGAGCTGTTTTTT. This rearrangement joins TRBV28 to TRBJ2-2; D ambiguous. The CDR3 contains 14 residues. Trimming shortened V by 6 bases and J by 1 base, and 9 bases separated the two germline ends. Germline CDR1 MDHEN, CDR2 SYDVKM.

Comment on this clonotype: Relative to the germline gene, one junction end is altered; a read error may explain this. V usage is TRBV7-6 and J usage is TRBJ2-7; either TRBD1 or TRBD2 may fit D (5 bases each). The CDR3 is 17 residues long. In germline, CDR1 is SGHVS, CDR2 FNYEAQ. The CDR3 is CASSFPGGPRAPHEQCF. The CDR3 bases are TGTGCCAGCAGCTTCCCCGGCGGGCCCAGGGCCCCCCACGAGCAGTGCTTC.

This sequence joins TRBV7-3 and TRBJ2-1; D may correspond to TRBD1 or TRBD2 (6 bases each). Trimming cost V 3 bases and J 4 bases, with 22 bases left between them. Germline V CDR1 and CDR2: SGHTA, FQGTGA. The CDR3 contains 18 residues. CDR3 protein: CASSLGGGGRMGYNEQFF. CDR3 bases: TGTGCCAGCAGCTTGGGCGGAGGGGGGAGAATGGGTTACAATGAGCAGTTCTTC.